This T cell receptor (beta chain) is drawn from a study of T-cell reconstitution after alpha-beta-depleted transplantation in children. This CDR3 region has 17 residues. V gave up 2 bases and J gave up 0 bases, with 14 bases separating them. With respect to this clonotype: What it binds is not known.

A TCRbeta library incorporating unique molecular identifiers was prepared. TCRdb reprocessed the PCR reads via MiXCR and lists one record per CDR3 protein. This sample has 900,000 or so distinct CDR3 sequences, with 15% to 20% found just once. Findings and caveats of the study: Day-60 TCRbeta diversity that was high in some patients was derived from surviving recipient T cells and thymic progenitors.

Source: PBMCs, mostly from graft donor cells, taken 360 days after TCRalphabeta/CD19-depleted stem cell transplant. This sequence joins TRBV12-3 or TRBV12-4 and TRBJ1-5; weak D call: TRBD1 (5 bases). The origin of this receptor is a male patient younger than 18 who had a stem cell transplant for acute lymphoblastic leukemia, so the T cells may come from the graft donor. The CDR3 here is CASSLKAGLYSNQPQHF. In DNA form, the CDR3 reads TGTGCCAGCAGTTTAAAAGCAGGGCTTTATAGCAATCAGCCCCAGCATTTT.